Given below is one T cell receptor beta chain in context. The antigen it recognizes is unknown. There are no base qualities to consult, and no much larger clone falls within one base. This record comes from a study of OX40 agonist ivuxolimab in advanced cancers. Some background on the complete study: Ivuxolimab, which targeted the costimulatory receptor OX40 (CD134), was an agonistic, fully human IgG2 monoclonal antibody. The dose-escalation cohort was roughly 87% male with a mean age of around 62 years, ranging from about 20 to 80. Peripheral TCRbeta sequencing aimed to test whether ivuxolimab altered TCR sequence diversity and caused clonal T-cell expansion. Intravenous ivuxolimab was administered to patients every 2 weeks at six dose levels: 0.01, 0.1, 0.3, 1.5, 3 and 10 mg/kg. The paper describes the monotherapy dose-escalation part (N of about 54 patients) of the phase I trial of ivuxolimab. Patients were allowed to have had prior anti-PD-1, anti-PD-L1 or anti-CTLA-4 therapy, and approximately 39% of the dose-escalation patients had been treated with checkpoint inhibitors. Partial responses occurred in three dose-escalation patients: two with cutaneous melanoma and one with hepatocellular carcinoma. Of the roughly 52 patients in dose escalation, 19 had hepatocellular carcinoma, about 15 had melanoma, 9 had renal cell carcinoma and 9 had head and neck cancer.

Genomic DNA was isolated from the sorted cells so that the TCRbeta CDR3 region could be sequenced. The immunoSEQ Assay was used for sequencing of TCRbeta CDR3 regions. The source is immuneACCESS, and TCRdb retained only in-frame sequences with V and J called. Part of the clones is not carried over; for the studies checked, unresolved V genes explain less than half of this, and the remainder is unexplained. The table for this sample lists 95,000 to 100,000 clones; roughly 80% of them were counted only once. Jointly, the top ten make up over 1.1% of the sample. The trial excluded patients who had a history of autoimmune disease or were on systemic immunosuppression. In every dose cohort, peripheral blood was drawn for TCR sequencing at baseline, cycle 4 day 1, and cycle 7 day 1. The samples were drawn from a first-in-human, open-label, multicenter phase I dose-escalation trial of ivuxolimab. Adults with locally advanced or metastatic head and neck squamous cell, hepatocellular, melanoma or renal cell carcinoma were enrolled in the trial. Before TCR sequencing, CD4+ and CD8+ T cells were separately sorted from peripheral blood.

Broader findings and caveats from the paper: In partial responders in the 0.1-3.0 mg/kg groups, normalized peripheral clonal expansion was found to be among the lowest, especially among CD8+ T cells. Low levels of normalized T-cell clonal expansion were also seen in some nonresponding patients. At doses of 0.1 to 3.0 mg/kg, clonal expansion of both CD4+ and CD8+ blood T cells was observed from baseline to week 6. The antigen specificity of the clonally expanded peripheral T cells was not determined. On average, CD8+ T cells showed more expanded clones than CD4+ T cells after ivuxolimab.

The CDR3 holds 10 amino acids from the cysteine to the phenylalanine. CDR3 DNA is the only sequence kept; it has 30 bases, read in frame from the first base. V gives up 7 bases and J gives up 6 bases, and the segment between their germline ends measures 7 bases. The germline V gene (reference sequence) provides CDR1 DFQATT and CDR2 SNEGSKA. This chain joins TRBV20-1 to TRBJ2-1; no confident D gene assignment can be made. The material was CD4+ or CD8+ T cells sorted from blood, obtained in a trial of the OX40 agonist ivuxolimab. This TCR came from an adult with an advanced solid tumor such as melanoma, head and neck, liver or kidney cancer. The nucleotides are TGCAGTGTACACGGCAATGAGCAGTTCTTC. This yields the protein CSVHGNEQFF.